Sequencing of this T cell receptor beta chain was carried out in a study of shared clonotypes between healthy human individuals. With regard to this clone: Its antigen is unknown.

Study-wide results and caveats: Shared clonotypes: approximately 5.3% naive CD4, roughly 4% naive CD8, 2.3% memory CD4, 0.4% to 0.45% memory CD8.

Clones were read by immunoSEQ multiplex PCR, and TCRdb kept only the in-frame ones, dropping some. The repertoire consists of around 2,000,000 clones, with 90% to 95% occurring once and the leading ten covering 0.13%. This TCR came from a man between 18 and 35 years old in good health. Sequenced material: naive CD4+ T cells sorted from blood. Subset denoted: CD45RA+ positively selected.

The CDR3 DNA reads as TGCAGCGTTGTTATGCGGGGCCAAGAGACCCAGTACTTC. This encodes CSVVMRGQETQYF. The chain uses TRBV29-1 and TRBJ2-5; TRBD2 might be the D (6 bases). CDR1 and CDR2 (germline): SQVTM, ANQGSEA. The CDR3 consists of 13 residues. Trimming removed 4 bases from V and 1 base from J, with 10 bases in between.